This record covers a single TCR beta chain. This entry belongs to a study of T cell changes during pregnancy in multiple sclerosis. The CDR3 has 16 residues. Looked up from germline, CDR1 is WNHNN and CDR2 is SYGVQD (reference sequence). V was clipped by 7 bases and J by 3 bases; unmatched bases: 12. Clones were sequenced by immunoSEQ multiplex PCR, and TCRdb holds only the in-frame ones, with some missing. The data show tens of thousands of clones, with about 93% seen just once and about 0.4% held by the top ten. The gene calls are TRBV10-1 and TRBJ2-7, with 10 bases matching TRBD2. The sequence was obtained from a female donor in good health, enrolled as a control in a pregnancy study. Specimen: CD4+ T cells from peripheral blood mononuclear cells, collected in the third trimester of pregnancy. The CDR3 loop reads CASIIAGGPPGYEQYF. The CDR3 DNA reads TGCGCCAGCATCATAGCGGGAGGTCCTCCCGGCTACGAGCAGTACTTC.